A single TCR beta chain is shown here with its context. Its cognate antigen is unknown. The data stem from a study of shared clonotypes between healthy human individuals. Trimming removed 0 bases from V and 4 bases from J; junction bases left unmatched: 8. The CDR3 covers 16 residues. Germline CDR1 LGHNA, CDR2 YSLEER. The authors ran unsorted PBMC replicate PCRs on 250 to 350 ng DNA, tens of thousands of T cell genomes. Here immunoSEQ multiplex PCR was the method, and the copy in TCRdb shows in-frame clones only, minus some. The sample consists of fewer than 500,000 clones, 60% to 80% of them appearing once. Overall study results and limits: Researchers sampled blood only, noting tissue repertoires likely differ. There were few donors, and this limited the genetic and exposure-history diversity represented.

The chain has TRBV4-3 and TRBJ1-2; 7 nucleotides align to TRBD1. The sample was PBMCs. This TCR derives from a woman in her thirties or forties in good health. Some clones in this sample may be carry-over from other donors' samples. The CDR3 DNA sequence: TGCGCCAGCAGCCAAGAAGGGGGCTCAGGGCGCTATGGCTACACCTTC. Protein sequence: CASSQEGGSGRYGYTF.